This T cell receptor beta chain was captured by sequencing in a study of T cells in Graves' hyperthyroidism and ophthalmopathy. Looking at the study overall: Before any treatment, at initial diagnosis, peripheral blood was collected. Study-level points and caveats: A 13 V-J signature model discriminated ophthalmopathy versus stable hyperthyroidism. Most thyroid clonotypes with frequency above 0.001 were detected in blood.

Amplification targeted TCR beta CDR3 regions from RNA transcripts. TCR CDR3 regions were first amplified by RT-PCR with HTBI primers. TCRdb ran MiXCR on the multiplex PCR reads and lists one entry per CDR3 protein. The sample consists of under 800,000 distinct CDR3 sequences, around 15% of them appearing once. This CDR3 has 14 amino acids. Germline V gene data show CDR1 as SGHAT and CDR2 as FQDESV (reference sequence). Hyperthyroidism in the patients, aged 18 to 65, was newly diagnosed and under 2 months in duration. Note on this clonotype: What it binds is not known. A clone one base away is much larger, so this may be a read error.

This receptor was taken from a woman between 18 and 29 years old with Graves' hyperthyroidism. Sequenced input: blood. V and J are TRBV11-1 and TRBJ1-1, with unresolved D. The CDR3 loop is CASSWAQANTKAFF. For the CDR3, the DNA is TGTGCCAGCAGTTGGGCTCAGGCGAACACTAAAGCTTTCTTT.